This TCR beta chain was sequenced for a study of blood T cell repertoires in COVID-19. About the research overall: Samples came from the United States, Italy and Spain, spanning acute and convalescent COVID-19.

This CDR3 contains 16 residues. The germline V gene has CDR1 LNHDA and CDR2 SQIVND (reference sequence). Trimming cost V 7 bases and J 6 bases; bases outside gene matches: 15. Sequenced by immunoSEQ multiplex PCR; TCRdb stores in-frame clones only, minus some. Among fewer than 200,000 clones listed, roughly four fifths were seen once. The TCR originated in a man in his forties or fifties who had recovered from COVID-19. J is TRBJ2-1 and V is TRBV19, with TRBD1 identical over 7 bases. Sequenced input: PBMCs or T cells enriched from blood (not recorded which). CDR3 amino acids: CASTRTGHSGGNEQFF. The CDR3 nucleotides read TGTGCCAGTACCAGGACAGGCCACTCTGGGGGCAATGAGCAGTTCTTC.